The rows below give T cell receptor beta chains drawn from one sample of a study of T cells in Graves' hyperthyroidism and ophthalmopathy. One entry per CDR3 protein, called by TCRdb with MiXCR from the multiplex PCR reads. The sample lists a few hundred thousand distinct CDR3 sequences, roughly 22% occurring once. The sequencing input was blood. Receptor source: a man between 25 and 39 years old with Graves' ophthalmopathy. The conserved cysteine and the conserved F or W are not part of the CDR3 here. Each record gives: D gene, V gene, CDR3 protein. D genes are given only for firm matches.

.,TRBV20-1,PSAGYNEQF
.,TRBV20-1,SARVQNKNIQY
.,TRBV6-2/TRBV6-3,ASSYARAYNSPLH
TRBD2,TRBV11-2,ASSLVGLGETQY
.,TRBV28,ASRFRPNTDYGYT
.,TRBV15,ATSSTSGGSGGTQY
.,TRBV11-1,ASSPRNQNEQF
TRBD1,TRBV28,ASSSGGIKNEQF
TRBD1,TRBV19,ASSMDRTYEQY
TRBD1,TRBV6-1,ASREGGRGHDTQY
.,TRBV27,ASSSLHNSPLH
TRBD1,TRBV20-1,SATGTDQNSNQPQH
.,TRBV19,ASSRSRGYNEQF
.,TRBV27,ASSPLGGLDEAF
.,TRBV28,ASKTASYGYT
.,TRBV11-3,ASSLGGQGGNEQF
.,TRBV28,ASSTPQEAF
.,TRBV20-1,SAGALSEINQPQH
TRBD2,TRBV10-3,AISRLAGLTDTQY
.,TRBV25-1,ASSDPKTAGANVLT
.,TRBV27,ASKDGTNTGELF
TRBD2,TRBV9,ASSPLMPSGSLYNEQF
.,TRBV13,ASSSGLQTYEQY
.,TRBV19,ASSGTYSYNEQF